These 19 T cell receptor beta chains originate from one sample sequenced in a study of T cell repertoires in cytomegalovirus infection. Each CDR3 protein gets one entry after TCRdb re-called the reads with MiXCR. This sample has roughly 990,000 distinct CDR3 sequences, with about a third found just once. No antigen has been assigned to these receptors. The sample here was cultured CD8+ T cells from PBMCs, taken from culture after CMV antigen stimulation. Source of these receptors: a human donor in good health (CMV status not recorded). Some clones in this sample may be carry-over from other donors' samples.

This clonotype was found many times. The gene calls are TRBV19 and TRBJ1-2; 9 bases fit TRBD1. The germline V gene has CDR1 LNHDA and CDR2 SQIVND (reference sequence). The trim removed 7 bases at V and 4 bases at J, leaving 10 bases unmatched. CDR3 length: 15 residues. The CDR3 region is CASTSSWTGAYGYTF. The CDR3 DNA sequence: TGTGCCAGTACCTCAAGTTGGACAGGGGCCTATGGCTACACCTTC.

This clonotype occurred many times. The chain combines TRBV7-9 with TRBJ2-4; D not resolved. Germline V gene sequence: CDR1 SEHNR, CDR2 FQNEAQ (reference sequence). Trimming removed 5 bases from V and 0 bases from J, with 8 bases in between. CDR3 size: 14 residues. The CDR3 sequence: CASSPPLAKNIQYF. The CDR3 coding sequence is TGTGCCAGCAGCCCCCCCCTAGCCAAAAACATTCAGTACTTC.

This clonotype was seen more than once but under ten times. The chain couples TRBV15 to TRBJ1-3, with D possibly matching TRBD1 (5 bases). V was clipped by 0 bases and J by 0 bases, with 9 bases between them. Germline V gene sequence: CDR1 LNHNV, CDR2 YYDKDF (reference sequence). The CDR3 is made up of 16 amino acids. The CDR3 sequence is CATSRDETDSGNTIYF. CDR3 nucleotides: TGTGCCACCAGCAGAGATGAGACAGACTCTGGAAACACCATATATTTT. Drawing the rest from reference TRBV15 and TRBJ1-3, the complete variable domain is DAMVIQNPRYQVTQFGKPVTLSCSQTLNHNVMYWYQQKSSQAPKLLFHYYDKDFNNEADTPDNFQSRRPNTSFCFLDIRSPGLGDTAMYLCATSRDETDSGNTIYFGEGSWLTVV.

This clonotype was observed a few times. The chain recombines TRBV14 with TRBJ2-1, with D possibly TRBD2 on 6 matching bases. The CDR3 consists of 15 residues. The V gene's germline CDR1 is SGHDN and CDR2 FVKESK. Trimming pared 0 bases from V and 4 bases from J, leaving 10 bases between. The CDR3 loop reads CASSQEVEGYNEQFF. DNA of the CDR3: TGTGCCAGCAGCCAAGAGGTGGAGGGTTACAATGAGCAGTTCTTC.

In this sample, this clonotype turned up a few times. The chain links TRBV7-9 to TRBJ2-1; D is undetermined. The germline V gene encodes CDR1 SEHNR and CDR2 FQNEAQ (reference sequence). The V gene lost 5 bases and the J gene lost 9 bases, with 17 bases spanning the gap. This CDR3 has 14 residues. The CDR3 sequence is CASSLNGGHTEQFF. Written as DNA, the CDR3 is TGTGCCAGCAGCCTCAACGGTGGGCATACTGAGCAGTTCTTC.

This clonotype was detected a few times. CDR3 loop: CASSPTEGAETQYF. The CDR3 DNA is TGTGCCAGCAGTCCGACTGAGGGGGCGGAGACCCAGTACTTC. The V gene is TRBV12-3 or TRBV12-4, the J gene TRBJ2-5; 7 bases agree with TRBD1. V was clipped by 5 bases and J by 5 bases; unmatched bases: 8. The CDR3 extends over 14 amino acids.

This clonotype was recorded a few times. The chain employs TRBV10-2 and TRBJ1-2; perhaps TRBD1 as D (5 bases). This CDR3 region has 15 residues. Trimming removed 7 bases at V and 4 bases at J, with 19 bases between. Per germline, CDR1 WSHSY and CDR2 SAAADI. CDR3 residues: CASTPEGSLGYGYTF. CDR3 bases: TGCGCCAGCACCCCGGAGGGGAGCCTCGGCTATGGCTACACCTTC.

Written as DNA, the CDR3 is TGTGCCAGCAGTTTAATACTAGCGGGGGGGAAAGAGACCCAGTACTTC. Its translation: CASSLILAGGKETQYF. The chain uses TRBV12-3 or TRBV12-4 and TRBJ2-5; TRBD2 matches at 13 bases. The CDR3 sequence is 16 residues long. The V gene end was trimmed by 2 bases and the J gene end by 3 bases; junction bases not matched to a gene: 3.

This clonotype has more than one count but fewer than ten. The rearrangement joins TRBV5-6 to TRBJ2-3; D might be TRBD1 (5 bases). The CDR3 totals 14 residues. In germline, CDR1 is SGHDT, CDR2 YYEEEE. V lost 0 bases and J lost 6, with 11 bases in between. The CDR3 bases are TGTGCCAGCAGCTTGGACAGGCCCGGCGATACGCAGTATTTT. This gives the protein CASSLDRPGDTQYF.

This clonotype was detected ten times or more. This chain connects TRBV7-9 to TRBJ2-5; 10 nucleotides match TRBD1. This CDR3 is built from 14 residues. With V trimmed by 5 bases and J by 5 bases, 5 bases remained unmatched. Germline V gene sequence: CDR1 SEHNR, CDR2 FQNEAQ (reference sequence). The CDR3 nucleotides are TGTGCCAGCAGCGCCCGACAGGGGGCCGAGACCCAGTACTTC. Protein sequence: CASSARQGAETQYF.

This clonotype was found a few times. V and J are TRBV7-9 and TRBJ1-2; no clear D. This CDR3 is 14 amino acids long. Germline V lookup: CDR1 SEHNR, CDR2 FQNEAQ (reference sequence). Trimming took off 7 bases at V and 0 bases at J, with 12 bases between the two ends. The CDR3 region is CASKDVLANYGYTF. In nucleotides, the CDR3 is TGTGCCAGCAAGGACGTTTTAGCTAACTATGGCTACACCTTC.

The J gene is TRBJ1-1, the V gene TRBV5-4, with D possibly being TRBD1 (5 bases). The CDR3 sequence is 12 residues long. The germline V and J ends were trimmed by 3 bases and 6 bases, with 9 bases remaining between them. CDR1 is SGHNT, CDR2 YYREEE, per germline (reference sequence). The CDR3 DNA reads TGTGCCAGCAGCTCGGGGGAGGCTGAAGCTTTCTTT. Its translation is CASSSGEAEAFF.

This clonotype appeared many times. The junction shows a germline mismatch at one end, possibly a read error. The rearrangement joins TRBV7-9 to TRBJ2-7; D might be TRBD2 (6 bases). The V gene's germline CDR1 is SEHNR and CDR2 FQNEAQ (reference sequence). CDR3 length: 13 amino acids. CDR3 region: CASSLDRGDEQYF. CDR3 nucleotide sequence: TGTGCTAGCAGCTTAGACCGCGGGGACGAGCAGTACTTC.

V usage is TRBV29-1 and J usage is TRBJ2-1; D uncertain. Trimming cost V 3 bases and J 6 bases, with 9 bases left between them. Germline-derived CDR1 and CDR2 are SQVTM and ANQGSEA. This CDR3 has 12 amino acids. CDR3 nucleotide sequence: TGCAGCGTTGACCGCGATCCCAATGAGCAGTTCTTC. This encodes CSVDRDPNEQFF.

This clonotype was counted a few times. This chain connects TRBV4-3 to TRBJ2-1; 9 bases line up with TRBD2. Germline V gene data show CDR1 as LGHNA and CDR2 as YSLEER. V was clipped by 3 bases and J by 9 bases; unmatched bases: 9. The CDR3 has 15 amino acids. The CDR3 region has the DNA TGCGCCAGCAGCCAGGGAGCTAGCGGGGTTCTTGAGCAGTTCTTC. Translated: CASSQGASGVLEQFF.

The sample holds a few counts of this clonotype. CDR3 loop: CASATHNSPLHF. CDR3 sequence (DNA): TGTGCCAGCGCCACCCATAATTCACCCCTCCACTTT. V usage is TRBV2 and J usage is TRBJ1-6; D call uncertain. CDR1 and CDR2 (germline): SNHLY, FYNNEI. There are 12 residues in the CDR3. V lost 8 bases and J lost 5, with 7 bases in between.

This clonotype was found a few times. The genes are TRBV6-5 and TRBJ1-1, with D maybe TRBD1 (5 bases). In germline, CDR1 is MNHEY, CDR2 SVGAGI. This CDR3 is built from 16 residues. V gave up 8 bases and J gave up 4 bases, with 23 bases separating them. In DNA, the CDR3 is TGTGCCAGCTGTCAGAGCTCGGGACCCGGGGGCACTGAAGCTTTCTTT. Translating it yields CASCQSSGPGGTEAFF.

This clonotype was detected many times. The chain joins TRBV7-2 to TRBJ2-1; D is possibly TRBD2 (6 bases). The CDR3 totals 17 residues. V lost 2 bases to trimming and J lost 10 bases, with 24 bases between them. The germline CDR1 and CDR2 sequences are SGHTA and FQGNSA. CDR3 DNA: TGTGCCAGCAGCTTACACTGGAGCGACATTAAGGGAGGAGAGCAGTTCTTC. Amino acids: CASSLHWSDIKGGEQFF. The entire variable domain, with the rest obtained from reference TRBV7-2 and TRBJ2-1, is as follows: GAGVSQSPSNKVTEKGKDVELRCDPISGHTALYWYRQSLGQGLEFLIYFQGNSAPDKSGLPSDRFSAERTGGSVSTLTIQRTQQEDSAVYLCASSLHWSDIKGGEQFFGPGTRLTVL.

Many counts were recorded for this clonotype. The V and J genes are TRBV7-2 and TRBJ2-7, with D perhaps TRBD1 (6 bases). The V end lost 1 base, the J end lost 0 bases, and 16 bases lay between the germline ends. Germline CDR1 is SGHTA and CDR2 is FQGNSA. This CDR3 has 17 residues. CDR3 coding DNA: TGTGCCAGCAGCTTAGGTTCCCCGGGACATAGCTCCTACGAGCAGTACTTC. Translated: CASSLGSPGHSSYEQYF.